A single sample is the source of the 23 T cell receptor beta chains below, sequenced in a study of shared clonotypes between healthy human individuals. The repertoire was sequenced with immunoSEQ multiplex PCR; TCRdb's copy has only in-frame clones and lacks some. The data show some 1,600,000 clones, nearly 99% seen once. Specimen: naive CD4+ T cells sorted from blood. As to subset: CD45RA+ positively selected. These receptors were obtained from a man younger than 45 in good health.

The chain joins TRBV11-2 to TRBJ2-1; TRBD2 is a possible D gene (6 bases). CDR1 and CDR2 (germline): SGHAT, FQNNGV. V gave up 2 bases and J gave up 10 bases, with 18 bases separating them. The CDR3 is made up of 15 amino acids. The CDR3 region is CASSLNTGSPGEQFF. The CDR3, as DNA: TGTGCCAGCAGCTTAAACACCGGGAGCCCCGGAGAGCAGTTCTTC.

This sequence joins TRBV6-1 and TRBJ2-7; perhaps D is TRBD1 or TRBD2 (6 bases each). Germline-derived CDR1 and CDR2 are MNHNS and SASEGT. The CDR3 sequence is 15 residues long. Trimming removed 4 bases from V and 3 bases from J, with 16 bases in between. CDR3: CASSGWGAFFYEQYF. The CDR3 coding sequence is TGTGCCAGCAGTGGTTGGGGGGCCTTCTTCTACGAGCAGTACTTC.

The CDR3 region is CASGPGLQSSYEQYF. The CDR3 DNA sequence: TGTGCCAGCGGACCGGGACTGCAGAGCTCCTACGAGCAGTACTTC. The chain has TRBV5-4 and TRBJ2-7; D might be TRBD2 (6 bases). The CDR3 sequence is 15 residues long. V lost 7 bases and J 0 bases, leaving 17 bases between the germline ends. CDR1 is SGHNT, CDR2 YYREEE, per germline (reference sequence).

The genes are TRBV5-1 and TRBJ2-2, with 10 bases that match TRBD2. The V gene end was trimmed by 6 bases and the J gene end by 5 bases; junction bases not matched to a gene: 7. The CDR3 covers 15 residues. The germline CDR1 and CDR2 sequences are SGHRS and YFSETQ. CDR3 loop: CASTLAGFRTGELFF. The CDR3 nucleotides read TGCGCCAGCACACTAGCGGGATTCAGAACCGGGGAGCTGTTTTTT. Drawing the rest from reference TRBV5-1 and TRBJ2-2, the complete variable domain is KAGVTQTPRYLIKTRGQQVTLSCSPISGHRSVSWYQQTPGQGLQFLFEYFSETQRNKGNFPGRFSGRQFSNSRSEMNVSTLELGDSALYLCASTLAGFRTGELFFGEGSRLTVL.

Details on this clone: Within the sample, other DNA sequences also encode this same CDR3. The V and J genes are TRBV5-4 and TRBJ1-5; no definite D call. The CDR3 totals 13 residues. Germline CDR1 and CDR2: SGHNT and YYREEE (reference sequence). The germline V and J ends were trimmed by 0 bases and 4 bases, with 5 bases remaining between them. The CDR3 DNA is TGTGCCAGCAGCTTGGGCCCTAATCAGCCCCAGCATTTT. Encoded protein: CASSLGPNQPQHF.

The chain combines TRBV10-3 with TRBJ2-7, with 12 positions matching TRBD1. The CDR3 has 15 residues. V was pared by 5 bases and J by 4 bases, with 6 bases of the junction left unmatched. CDR1 is ENHRY and CDR2 is SYGVKD in the germline V gene. CDR3 amino acids: CAISLRDRGPYEQYF. CDR3 sequence (DNA): TGTGCCATCAGTCTCCGGGACAGGGGGCCATACGAGCAGTACTTC.

This rearrangement joins TRBV4-1 to TRBJ1-5; the match to TRBD1 covers 7 bases. Germline V gene data show CDR1 as MGHRA and CDR2 as YSYEKL. This CDR3 has 15 amino acids. J gave up 0 bases and V 3 bases, and 2 bases lay outside the gene matches. The CDR3, as DNA: TGCGCCAGCAGCCACAGGGGGTCTAGCAATCAGCCCCAGCATTTT. It yields the protein CASSHRGSSNQPQHF.

This chain connects TRBV5-4 to TRBJ1-5; D perhaps matches TRBD1 (6 bases). The V gene's germline CDR1 is SGHNT and CDR2 YYREEE (reference sequence). The CDR3 is 14 residues long. Trimming shortened V by 0 bases and J by 5 bases, and 9 bases separated the two germline ends. In DNA form, the CDR3 reads TGTGCCAGCAGCTTGGACAGGGAGCATCAGCCCCAGCATTTT. This encodes CASSLDREHQPQHF.

The chain joins TRBV11-2 to TRBJ2-5; 7 bases map to TRBD1. Losses at the gene ends were 4 bases for V and 1 base for J; bases not matched to a gene: 6. Germline V gene data show CDR1 as SGHAT and CDR2 as FQNNGV. The CDR3 has 15 residues. CDR3 sequence (DNA): TGTGCCAGCAGCTCAAGACAGGGTCCCCAAGAGACCCAGTACTTC. The encoded protein is CASSSRQGPQETQYF.

The table lists this clone with a count of one. The V call is TRBV5-1, the J call TRBJ2-3; D call uncertain. The CDR3 spans 15 residues. Per germline, CDR1 SGHRS and CDR2 YFSETQ. Trimming shortened V by 1 base and J by 5 bases, and 14 bases separated the two germline ends. The CDR3 coding sequence is TGCGCCAGCAGCTTGACCCTTCAGGCCGTAGATACGCAGTATTTT. Its translation is CASSLTLQAVDTQYF.

Here the CDR3 DNA reads TGTGCCAGCAGTTCCAGGGTTTATACTGAAGCTTTCTTT. This gives the protein CASSSRVYTEAFF. The V and J genes are TRBV6-5 and TRBJ1-1, with TRBD1 as a possible D gene (5 bases). Germline values: CDR1 MNHEY, CDR2 SVGAGI. V was clipped by 4 bases and J by 5 bases, with 11 bases between them. The CDR3 extends over 13 amino acids.

The chain uses TRBV5-1 and TRBJ1-5; D not certain. From germline, CDR1 is SGHRS and CDR2 YFSETQ. This CDR3 contains 14 residues. V dropped 3 bases and J dropped 1 base, with 8 bases sitting between them. The CDR3 DNA sequence: TGCGCCAGCAGCTCCGGGTTGAGCAATCAGCCCCAGCATTTT. Translated: CASSSGLSNQPQHF.

The chain uses TRBV7-8 and TRBJ1-4; 8 bases map to TRBD1. Germline lookup yields CDR1 SGHVS and CDR2 FQNEAQ. The CDR3 spans 17 residues. V shed 5 bases, J shed 0 bases, and the junction held 8 bases outside the gene matches. The CDR3 protein is CASSPRTGRATNEKLFF. The DNA for the CDR3 is TGTGCCAGCAGCCCCCGGACAGGGCGTGCAACTAATGAAAAACTGTTTTTT.

The gene calls are TRBV4-1 and TRBJ1-2; D gene unclear. There are 15 residues in the CDR3. From germline, CDR1 is MGHRA and CDR2 YSYEKL. The V gene lost 1 base and the J gene lost 7 bases, with 16 bases spanning the gap. The CDR3 loop reads CASSQGRGGPGGYTF. CDR3 nucleotides: TGCGCCAGCAGCCAAGGGCGCGGAGGGCCGGGTGGCTACACCTTC.

The chain has TRBV9 and TRBJ2-3; 11 nucleotides match TRBD2. V lost 2 bases, J lost 11 bases, and 13 bases stayed unmatched. CDR1 is SGDLS, CDR2 YYNGEE, per germline. This CDR3 contains 16 residues. The CDR3 is CASSVQLAGDSQGQYF. The CDR3 nucleotides are TGTGCCAGCAGCGTCCAACTAGCGGGAGACTCTCAGGGGCAGTATTTT.

The rearrangement links TRBV11-2 to TRBJ2-7, with 8 bases identical to TRBD2. The length of the CDR3 is 15 residues. V shed 4 bases, J shed 7 bases, and the junction held 12 bases outside the gene matches. The V gene's germline CDR1 is SGHAT and CDR2 FQNNGV. Here the CDR3 DNA reads TGTGCCAGCAGCTCCAGCGGGAGTCTACCCACGGAGCAGTACTTC. Its translation is CASSSSGSLPTEQYF. Supplemented by reference TRBV11-2 and TRBJ2-7, the full variable domain reads EAGVAQSPRYKIIEKRQSVAFWCNPISGHATLYWYQQILGQGPKLLIQFQNNGVVDDSQLPKDRFSAERLKGVDSTLKIQPAKLEDSAVYLCASSSSGSLPTEQYFGPGTRLTVT.

This chain links TRBV7-9 with TRBJ2-7, with TRBD2 identical over 9 bases. Germline assignment: CDR1 SEHNR and CDR2 FQNEAQ (reference sequence). The CDR3 loop spans 13 amino acids. After removal of 8 bases from V and 2 bases from J, the junction contained 4 bases not matched to a gene. CDR3 nucleotide sequence: TGTGCCAGCGGAGCTAGCGGGACCTACGAGCAGTACTTC. Amino acid sequence: CASGASGTYEQYF.

The chain is built from TRBV5-4 and TRBJ2-7; D possibly corresponds to TRBD2 (7 bases). V gave up 5 bases and J gave up 6 bases, with 12 bases separating them. CDR3 length equals 12 residues. Germline CDR1 is SGHNT and CDR2 is YYREEE (reference sequence). The DNA of the CDR3 is TGTGCCAGCAGGATGGGAGGGGGCGAGCAGTACTTC. Translating gives CASRMGGGEQYF.

The genes are TRBV18 and TRBJ2-7, with 9 bases fitting TRBD1. This CDR3 comprises 16 residues. Per the germline V gene, CDR1 is KGHSH and CDR2 is LQKENI. After removal of 5 bases from V and 0 bases from J, the junction contained 8 bases not matched to a gene. The CDR3 loop reads CASSVKQGAVSYEQYF. The CDR3 DNA reads as TGTGCCAGCTCAGTCAAACAGGGGGCGGTCTCCTACGAGCAGTACTTC.

For this clone: Additional DNA sequences in this sample encode the identical CDR3. The chain uses TRBV5-1 and TRBJ2-5, with 9 bases that match TRBD2. The germline CDR1 and CDR2 sequences are SGHRS and YFSETQ. The ends lost 0 bases at V and 5 bases at J; junction bases unmatched: 2. The CDR3 spans 14 residues. CDR3 in amino acids: CASSLVAGEETQYF. The CDR3 coding sequence is TGCGCCAGCAGCTTGGTAGCGGGAGAGGAGACCCAGTACTTC.

The chain carries TRBV10-3 and TRBJ1-1; D call uncertain. From germline, CDR1 is ENHRY and CDR2 SYGVKD. V lost 2 bases to trimming and J lost 4 bases, with 11 bases between them. The CDR3 spans 14 residues. Written as DNA, the CDR3 is TGTGCCATCAGTGAGGTCGGAGGGAGCACTGAAGCTTTCTTT. Encoded protein: CAISEVGGSTEAFF.

The chain uses TRBV6-1 and TRBJ2-3; a weak D match, TRBD2 (6 bases). Germline CDR1 reads MNHNS; CDR2 reads SASEGT. The CDR3 extends over 12 amino acids. V dropped 7 bases and J dropped 6 bases, with 11 bases sitting between them. For the CDR3, the DNA is TGTGCCAGCACGTGGACTACTGATACGCAGTATTTT. This gives the protein CASTWTTDTQYF.

The chain combines TRBV10-2 with TRBJ1-1; 8 bases agree with TRBD1. The junction had 9 bases not matched to a gene; V was cut back by 2 bases and J by 4 bases. The V gene's germline CDR1 is WSHSY and CDR2 SAAADI. The CDR3 has 16 residues. The DNA of the CDR3 is TGCGCCAGCAGTGAGGACAGGGGAACGTTTGGCACTGAAGCTTTCTTT. Amino acids: CASSEDRGTFGTEAFF.